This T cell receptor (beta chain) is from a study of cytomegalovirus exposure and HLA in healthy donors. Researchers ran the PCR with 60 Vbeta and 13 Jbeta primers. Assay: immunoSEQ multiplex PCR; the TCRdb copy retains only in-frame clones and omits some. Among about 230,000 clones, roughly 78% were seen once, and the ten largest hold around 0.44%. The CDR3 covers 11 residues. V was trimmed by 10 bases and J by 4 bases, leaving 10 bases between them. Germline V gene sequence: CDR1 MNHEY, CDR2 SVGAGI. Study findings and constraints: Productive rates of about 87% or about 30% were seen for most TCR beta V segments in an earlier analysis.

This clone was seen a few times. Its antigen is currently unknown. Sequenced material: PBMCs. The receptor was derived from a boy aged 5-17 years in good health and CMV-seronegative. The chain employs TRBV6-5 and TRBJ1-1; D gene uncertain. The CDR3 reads CAISRGTEAFF. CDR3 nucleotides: TGTGCCATATCGCGGGGCACTGAAGCTTTCTTT.